Listed below are T cell receptor beta chains from one sample, sequenced in a study of sequential checkpoint blockade in melanoma. Repertoires were generated with immunoSEQ multiplex PCR, while TCRdb's copy carries only in-frame clones and drops some. The sample yields approximately 18,000 clones, 80% seen once. Sequenced here: CD8+ T cells sorted from blood (inferred from file names), sampled from a patient given nivolumab and ipilimumab in sequence. These receptors all stem from a human donor with melanoma. CDR3s include the opening cysteine and the closing phenylalanine or tryptophan. D genes are given only for firm matches. Rows give clone size only sometimes, using once, few, many, or a class for an expanded clone.

J	D	V	size	CDR3	DNA
TRBJ2-7	TRBD2	TRBV30	.	CAWAGEGEQYF	TGTGCCTGGGCGGGAGAGGGGGAGCAGTACTTC
TRBJ2-7	TRBD2	TRBV27	.	CASSPQRDAYEQYF	TGTGCCAGCAGTCCCCAGCGGGACGCCTACGAGCAGTACTTC
TRBJ2-7	.	TRBV27	.	CASSSIYSEQYF	TGTGCCAGCAGTTCAATCTACAGCGAGCAGTACTTC
TRBJ2-7	TRBD1	TRBV4-1	.	CASSRAGGSYEQYF	TGCGCCAGCAGCCGGGCAGGGGGCTCCTACGAGCAGTACTTC
TRBJ1-2	.	TRBV9	once	CASRPGGYGYTF	TGTGCCAGCCGCCCCGGGGGCTATGGCTACACCTTC
TRBJ2-1	TRBD2	TRBV19	.	CASSILAGGDEQFF	TGTGCCAGTAGCATACTAGCGGGGGGTGATGAGCAGTTCTTC
TRBJ1-1	TRBD1	TRBV18	.	CASSPPDRANTEAFF	TGTGCCAGCTCACCACCGGACAGGGCGAACACTGAAGCTTTCTTT
TRBJ1-5	.	TRBV7-8	.	CASSVHREGQPQHF	TGTGCCAGCAGCGTACACCGGGAAGGTCAGCCCCAGCATTTT
TRBJ1-1	TRBD1	TRBV29-1	.	CSLRQGVNTEAFF	TGCAGCTTAAGACAGGGGGTGAACACTGAAGCTTTCTTT
TRBJ2-7	.	TRBV10-3	.	CATWAGAYEQYF	TGTGCCACCTGGGCGGGGGCGTACGAGCAGTACTTC
TRBJ2-7	TRBD1	TRBV2	once	CASSEASRTGFYEQYF	TGTGCCAGCAGTGAAGCGAGTAGGACAGGATTTTACGAGCAGTACTTC
TRBJ2-7	.	TRBV6-6	.	CASSYLQGYEQYF	TGTGCCAGCAGTTACTTACAGGGTTACGAGCAGTACTTC
TRBJ2-7	.	TRBV4-1	.	CASSTRNEQYF	TGCGCCAGCAGCACGAGGAACGAGCAGTACTTC
TRBJ2-7	TRBD2	TRBV5-1	.	CASSDGTSGDYEQYF	TGCGCCAGCAGCGACGGGACTAGCGGTGACTACGAGCAGTACTTC
TRBJ1-4	TRBD1	TRBV11-2	.	CASSSRQGANEKLFF	TGTGCCAGCAGCTCTAGACAGGGGGCTAATGAAAAACTGTTTTTT
TRBJ2-7	TRBD2	TRBV5-1	.	CASSHRTSGSYEQYF	TGCGCCAGCAGCCACCGGACTAGCGGCTCCTACGAGCAGTACTTC
TRBJ2-7	TRBD1	TRBV6-5	.	CASSYSGTGYEQYF	TGTGCCAGCAGTTACTCAGGGACAGGTTACGAGCAGTACTTC
TRBJ1-1	TRBD1	TRBV18	.	CASSSGQGVQNTEAFF	TGTGCCAGCTCATCGGGACAGGGGGTCCAGAACACTGAAGCTTTCTTT
TRBJ1-1	.	TRBV7-9	.	CASSRMANTEAFF	TGTGCCAGCAGTCGAATGGCGAACACTGAAGCTTTCTTT
TRBJ2-7	TRBD1	TRBV19	.	CASSIGTGPQYF	TGTGCCAGTAGTATTGGGACAGGGCCCCAGTACTTC